Listed here are 20 T cell receptor beta chains from one sample, sequenced in a study of OX40 agonist ivuxolimab in advanced cancers. The repertoire was sequenced with immunoSEQ multiplex PCR; TCRdb's copy has only in-frame clones and lacks some. The table records about 24,000 clones, more than 75% of them present only once. Sequenced material: CD4+ or CD8+ T cells sorted from blood, taken in a trial of the OX40 agonist ivuxolimab. These receptors came from an adult with an advanced solid tumor such as melanoma, head and neck, liver or kidney cancer.

This clone occurred a few times. This rearrangement joins TRBV30 to TRBJ2-3; 9 bases are a match to TRBD1. There are 15 residues in the CDR3. Germline lookup yields CDR1 GTSNPN and CDR2 SVGIG (reference sequence). With 5 bases clipped from V and 3 bases from J, the junction kept 9 bases outside the gene matches. The CDR3 protein is CAWGRTGVLTDTQYF. DNA of the CDR3: TGTGCCTGGGGCCGGACAGGGGTTCTGACAGATACGCAGTATTTT.

The chain recombines TRBV4-1 with TRBJ1-3; no firm D call. The CDR3 length is 14 residues. V was clipped by 3 bases and J by 0 bases, with 6 bases between them. Germline V gene sequence: CDR1 MGHRA, CDR2 YSYEKL. The CDR3 reads CASSQHNSGNTIYF. Written as DNA, the CDR3 is TGCGCCAGCAGCCAGCATAACTCTGGAAACACCATATATTTT.

This chain uses TRBV7-9 with TRBJ2-3, with D uncertain. Trimming took off 5 bases at V and 4 bases at J, with 13 bases between the two ends. The CDR3 runs to 14 residues. Germline CDR1 SEHNR, CDR2 FQNEAQ (reference sequence). Here the CDR3 reads CASSAFEFADTQYF. For the CDR3, the DNA is TGTGCCAGCAGCGCTTTTGAATTCGCAGATACGCAGTATTTT.

This clone has a single count. V gene TRBV18 combines with J gene TRBJ2-1; either TRBD1 or TRBD2 may supply D (5 bases each). Trimming removed 3 bases from V and 6 bases from J, with 18 bases in between. Germline assignment: CDR1 KGHSH and CDR2 LQKENI. The CDR3 extends over 16 amino acids. CDR3 sequence (DNA): TGTGCCAGCTCACCTTCCCCGGGGTCTACAGGCAATGAGCAGTTCTTC. Protein: CASSPSPGSTGNEQFF.

The rearrangement joins TRBV4-1 to TRBJ1-5; TRBD1 matches at 7 bases. J lost 7 bases, V lost 0 bases, and 9 bases had no gene match. Germline V gene lookup returns CDR1 MGHRA and CDR2 YSYEKL. This CDR3 region has 16 residues. CDR3 amino acids: CASSQELQGQRQPQHF. CDR3 in DNA: TGCGCCAGCAGCCAAGAATTACAGGGACAGAGGCAGCCCCAGCATTTT.

The rearrangement links TRBV12-5 to TRBJ2-3; the match to TRBD2 covers 7 bases. CDR3 length equals 14 residues. Germline lookup yields CDR1 LGHNT and CDR2 FRNRAP. V lost 5 bases to trimming and J lost 0 bases; unmatched junction nucleotides: 2. The CDR3, as DNA: TGTGCTAGTGGTCTTAGCGGGAGCACAGATACGCAGTATTTT. As protein: CASGLSGSTDTQYF.

This clone rates as medium-sized. The genes are TRBV4-2 and TRBJ1-5, with D hard to call. CDR1 is LGHNA and CDR2 is YNFKEQ in the germline V gene. The V end was cut by 0 bases, the J end by 3 bases, with 3 bases between. The CDR3 has 13 amino acids. Here the CDR3 DNA reads TGTGCCAGCAGCCAAGACCTCAATCAGCCCCAGCATTTT. It specifies CASSQDLNQPQHF.

This clone showed up just a few times. The chain recombines TRBV7-2 with TRBJ2-5; a weak D match, TRBD1 (6 bases). The CDR3 runs to 17 residues. With 1 base removed from V and 3 bases from J, the gap between germline ends came to 18 bases. From germline, CDR1 is SGHTA and CDR2 FQGNSA. CDR3 coding DNA: TGTGCCAGCAGCTTAGGCCCCAGGGGAAGCGGTGAAGAGACCCAGTACTTC. It specifies CASSLGPRGSGEETQYF.

The chain recombines TRBV19 with TRBJ2-2, with TRBD1 matching over 10 bases. This CDR3 has 16 amino acids. V was clipped by 5 bases and J by 9 bases; unmatched bases: 12. Germline CDR1 is LNHDA and CDR2 is SQIVND (reference sequence). The CDR3 region is CASSGRQGANHRELFF. The CDR3 DNA sequence: TGTGCCAGTAGTGGGAGACAGGGGGCGAATCATCGGGAGCTGTTTTTT. Full variable domain (missing parts from reference TRBV19 and TRBJ2-2): DGGITQSPKYLFRKEGQNVTLSCEQNLNHDAMYWYRQDPGQGLRLIYYSQIVNDFQKGDIAEGYSVSREKKESFPLTVTSAQKNPTAFYLCASSGRQGANHRELFFGEGSRLTVL.

The genes are TRBV7-2 and TRBJ2-7; 7 nucleotides line up with TRBD1. V trimming: 1 base; J trimming: 3 bases; junction bases outside the gene matches: 6. Germline assignment: CDR1 SGHTA and CDR2 FQGNSA. The CDR3 runs 15 residues. The CDR3, as DNA: TGTGCCAGCAGCTTAGGTCCGGGACAGAGCTACGAGCAGTACTTC. This codes for CASSLGPGQSYEQYF.

In its sample, this clone was seen a few times. V is TRBV2 and J is TRBJ2-5; the match to TRBD2 covers 10 bases. V was clipped by 4 bases and J by 1 base; unmatched bases: 6. CDR1 and CDR2 from the germline V gene are SNHLY and FYNNEI. The CDR3 totals 16 residues. The CDR3 is CASSVISGGTQETQYF. As DNA, the CDR3 is TGTGCCAGCAGTGTGATTAGCGGGGGGACCCAAGAGACCCAGTACTTC.

The chain recombines TRBV7-2 with TRBJ2-5; TRBD1 matches at 8 bases. The trim removed 5 bases at V and 1 base at J, leaving 6 bases unmatched. From germline, CDR1 is SGHTA and CDR2 FQGNSA. The CDR3 has 15 amino acids. The DNA of the CDR3 is TGTGCCAGCAGCCCGAGGACAGGGTCCCAAGAGACCCAGTACTTC. Amino acid sequence: CASSPRTGSQETQYF.

J is TRBJ2-5 and V is TRBV7-2; no clear D gene. V lost 5 bases to trimming and J lost 2 bases, with 9 bases between them. From germline, CDR1 is SGHTA and CDR2 FQGNSA. The CDR3 sequence is 13 residues long. The CDR3 loop reads CASSRSKQETQYF. As DNA, the CDR3 is TGTGCCAGCAGCCGATCGAAGCAAGAGACCCAGTACTTC.

V gene TRBV10-3 combines with J gene TRBJ1-5; D not certain. CDR3 length: 12 residues. Germline V gene sequence: CDR1 ENHRY, CDR2 SYGVKD. Trimming took off 0 bases at V and 3 bases at J, with 0 bases between the two ends. DNA of the CDR3: TGTGCCATCAGTGAGTCCAATCAGCCCCAGCATTTT. This gives the protein CAISESNQPQHF.

The genes are TRBV15 and TRBJ2-5, with D hard to call. V lost 2 bases to trimming and J lost 11 bases, with 9 bases between them. Per the germline V gene, CDR1 is LNHNV and CDR2 is YYDKDF (reference sequence). The length of the CDR3 is 11 residues. In DNA form, the CDR3 reads TGTGCCACCAGCAGACCGGGCAAGCAGTACTTC. Residues: CATSRPGKQYF.

This chain uses TRBV5-1 with TRBJ1-1; no clear D gene. V lost 4 bases, J lost 1 base, and 8 bases lay in between. CDR1 and CDR2 from the germline V gene are SGHRS and YFSETQ. This CDR3 spans 13 amino acids. In DNA form, the CDR3 reads TGCGCCAGCAGCATCGGACGGAACACTGAAGCTTTCTTT. Translating it yields CASSIGRNTEAFF.

In the case of this clone: The junction differs from germline at one of its ends, possibly a read error. The chain combines TRBV2 with TRBJ2-7, with D maybe TRBD1 (6 bases). The germline V gene encodes CDR1 SNHLY and CDR2 FYNNEI. The CDR3 is made up of 17 amino acids. The CDR3 sequence: CTSSEGSWTAASYEQYF. The CDR3 DNA reads as TGTACCAGCAGTGAAGGTAGCTGGACAGCCGCCTCCTACGAGCAGTACTTC.

V gene TRBV7-6 combines with J gene TRBJ2-5; 8 bases match TRBD1. TRBJ2-7 matches the DNA end more closely, so the J call is doubtful. CDR1 is SGHVS, CDR2 FNYEAQ, per germline. CDR3 length: 13 amino acids. The CDR3 sequence: CASSGRTGNEQYF. Here the CDR3 DNA reads TGTGCCAGCAGCGGACGGACAGGGAACGAGCAGTACTTC.

The chain couples TRBV5-1 to TRBJ2-1; D possibly corresponds to TRBD1 (6 bases). The CDR3 has 15 residues. In germline, CDR1 is SGHRS, CDR2 YFSETQ. With 4 bases removed from V and 3 bases from J, the gap between germline ends came to 14 bases. CDR3 in DNA: TGCGCCAGCAGCACACAGGGCAGTGGCTACAATGAGCAGTTCTTC. This encodes CASSTQGSGYNEQFF.

V usage is TRBV7-9 and J usage is TRBJ1-2, with a possible D match to TRBD1 (5 bases). The CDR3 is 15 residues long. In germline, CDR1 is SEHNR, CDR2 FQNEAQ (reference sequence). The ends were cut back, 5 bases at V and 0 bases at J, with 13 bases in the middle. CDR3 in amino acids: CASSGGTQANYGYTF. The CDR3 coding sequence is TGTGCCAGCAGCGGGGGGACTCAAGCTAACTATGGCTACACCTTC.